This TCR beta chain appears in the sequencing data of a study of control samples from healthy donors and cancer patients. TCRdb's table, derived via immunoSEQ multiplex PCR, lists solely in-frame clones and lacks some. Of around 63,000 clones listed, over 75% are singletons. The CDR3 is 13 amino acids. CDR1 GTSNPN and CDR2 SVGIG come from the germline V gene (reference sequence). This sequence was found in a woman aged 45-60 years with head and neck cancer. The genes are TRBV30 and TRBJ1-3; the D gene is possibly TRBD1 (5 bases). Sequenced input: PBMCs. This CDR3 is CALGGVSGNTIYF. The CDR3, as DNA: TGTGCTCTAGGAGGGGTCTCTGGAAACACCATATATTTT.